This is a list of T cell receptor beta chains from one sample in a study of blood T cell repertoires in COVID-19. Assay used: immunoSEQ multiplex PCR; TCRdb lists only in-frame clones, some missing. The table has about 200,000 clones, about 90% seen once. The sample comprised PBMCs or T cells enriched from blood (not recorded which). These receptor sequences come from a man aged 30 to 45 who had recovered from COVID-19. The CDR3 runs from the conserved cysteine through the conserved F or W. The D gene is left open where the match is weak. Where a row states a size, it is once, few, many or the class of an expanded clone; other rows omit it.

CDR3 DNA: TGTGCCAGCAGCGTAGGGAGTGGACAAACTAATGAAAAACTGTTTTTT
CDR3 protein: CASSVGSGQTNEKLFF
V gene: TRBV9
J gene: TRBJ1-4
clone size: NA
D gene: NA

CDR3 DNA: TGTGCCTGGAGTGCCACAGGGGAAGCTTTCTTT
CDR3 protein: CAWSATGEAFF
V gene: TRBV30
J gene: TRBJ1-1
clone size: NA
D gene: NA

CDR3 DNA: TGTGCCATCAGTGAGCCCGGGACAGGTTCCTACGAGCAGTACTTC
CDR3 protein: CAISEPGTGSYEQYF
V gene: TRBV10-3
J gene: TRBJ2-7
clone size: once
D gene: TRBD1

CDR3 DNA: TGCGCCAGCAGCTTAACAGGGGGAGCTGGAAACACCATATATTTT
CDR3 protein: CASSLTGGAGNTIYF
V gene: TRBV5-1
J gene: TRBJ1-3
clone size: NA
D gene: TRBD1

CDR3 DNA: TGTGCCAGCAGCGAGAGCGGGGTCGTTTACAATGAGCAGTTCTTC
CDR3 protein: CASSESGVVYNEQFF
V gene: TRBV7-9
J gene: TRBJ2-1
clone size: once
D gene: TRBD2

CDR3 DNA: TGTGCCAGCAGTTACTCGGGGGGACTTAATGAAAAACTGTTTTTT
CDR3 protein: CASSYSGGLNEKLFF
V gene: TRBV6-6
J gene: TRBJ1-4
clone size: NA
D gene: NA

CDR3 DNA: TGTGCCAGTAGTATAGCTGCGGATTTTGGCTACGAGCAGTACTTC
CDR3 protein: CASSIAADFGYEQYF
V gene: TRBV19
J gene: TRBJ2-7
clone size: NA
D gene: NA

CDR3 DNA: TGTGCCAGCAGCCAAGGGGACAGTGCAACTAATGAAAAACTGTTTTTT
CDR3 protein: CASSQGDSATNEKLFF
V gene: TRBV3-1/TRBV3-2
J gene: TRBJ1-4
clone size: once
D gene: TRBD1

CDR3 DNA: TGTGCCAGCAGCTCAACAGGGGTTAACTATGGCTACACCTTC
CDR3 protein: CASSSTGVNYGYTF
V gene: TRBV11-2
J gene: TRBJ1-2
clone size: NA
D gene: TRBD1

CDR3 DNA: TGCTGTACCGATATGCAGAATGGCTACACCTTC
CDR3 protein: CCTDMQNGYTF
V gene: TRBV20-1
J gene: TRBJ1-2
clone size: NA
D gene: NA

CDR3 DNA: TGTGCCAGCAGACTGGGACTAGCGGGGGGGCGGTCCTACAATGAGCAGTTCTTC
CDR3 protein: CASRLGLAGGRSYNEQFF
V gene: TRBV11-2
J gene: TRBJ2-1
clone size: NA
D gene: TRBD2

CDR3 DNA: TGCAGCGTTGAAGATCGCGGTACTAGCACAGATACGCAGTATTTT
CDR3 protein: CSVEDRGTSTDTQYF
V gene: TRBV29-1
J gene: TRBJ2-3
clone size: NA
D gene: NA

CDR3 DNA: TGTGCCAGCTCACCTACAGGGCCTAATCAGCCCCAGCATTTT
CDR3 protein: CASSPTGPNQPQHF
V gene: TRBV18
J gene: TRBJ1-5
clone size: NA
D gene: NA

CDR3 DNA: TGTGCCAGCTCACCCCCGCTAGAACTGAAAACCTGGGAGACCCAGTACTTC
CDR3 protein: CASSPPLELKTWETQYF
V gene: TRBV18
J gene: TRBJ2-5
clone size: NA
D gene: NA

CDR3 DNA: TGTGCCAGCAGTGAGACAGGACTAGCTAATGAAAAACTGTTTTTT
CDR3 protein: CASSETGLANEKLFF
V gene: TRBV6-4
J gene: TRBJ1-4
clone size: NA
D gene: NA

CDR3 DNA: TGTGCCAGTAGTATTTCAGGGTTGACAGATACGCAGTATTTT
CDR3 protein: CASSISGLTDTQYF
V gene: TRBV19
J gene: TRBJ2-3
clone size: once
D gene: NA

CDR3 DNA: TGTGCCAGCAGCTTCCGGACAGTCAGCTCCTACGAGCAGTACTTC
CDR3 protein: CASSFRTVSSYEQYF
V gene: TRBV5-8
J gene: TRBJ2-7
clone size: NA
D gene: NA

CDR3 DNA: TGTGCCAGCAGCTTGGGCGACAGGAATAATGAAAAACTGTTTTTT
CDR3 protein: CASSLGDRNNEKLFF
V gene: TRBV7-9
J gene: TRBJ1-4
clone size: NA
D gene: NA

CDR3 DNA: TGTGCCAGCAGCTTAGGGGACATCTCCTACGAGCAGTACTTC
CDR3 protein: CASSLGDISYEQYF
V gene: TRBV5-6
J gene: TRBJ2-7
clone size: once
D gene: NA

CDR3 DNA: TGTGCCAGCAGTCCAAATAGCGGGAGAGTCTACAATGAGCAGTTCTTC
CDR3 protein: CASSPNSGRVYNEQFF
V gene: TRBV28
J gene: TRBJ2-1
clone size: once
D gene: TRBD2

CDR3 DNA: TGTGCCAGCAGCCACGGGACAGACGGTTTAGGGGGCTACACCTTC
CDR3 protein: CASSHGTDGLGGYTF
V gene: TRBV7-9
J gene: TRBJ1-2
clone size: NA
D gene: TRBD1

CDR3 DNA: TGTGCCTGGATTCAAAATGAAGCTTTCTTT
CDR3 protein: CAWIQNEAFF
V gene: TRBV30
J gene: TRBJ1-1
clone size: NA
D gene: NA

CDR3 DNA: TGCGCCAGCAGCTTGGGAGACCAGGGGGCGCTCACAGATACGCAGTATTTT
CDR3 protein: CASSLGDQGALTDTQYF
V gene: TRBV5-1
J gene: TRBJ2-3
clone size: NA
D gene: TRBD1

CDR3 DNA: TGTGCCAGCAGCCTGGGACAGCCCACAGATACGCAGTATTTT
CDR3 protein: CASSLGQPTDTQYF
V gene: TRBV11-3
J gene: TRBJ2-3
clone size: NA
D gene: TRBD1

CDR3 DNA: TGTGCCAGCAGTTCGGAGGGCGAGCAGTACTTC
CDR3 protein: CASSSEGEQYF
V gene: TRBV6-5
J gene: TRBJ2-7
clone size: NA
D gene: NA

CDR3 DNA: TGTGCCAGCAGTTTAGGGGGACAGGGCTCCTACGAGCAGTACTTC
CDR3 protein: CASSLGGQGSYEQYF
V gene: TRBV27
J gene: TRBJ2-7
clone size: NA
D gene: TRBD1

CDR3 DNA: TGTGCCACCAGTGACAAGAGCTTCACCGGGGAGCTGTTTTTT
CDR3 protein: CATSDKSFTGELFF
V gene: TRBV24-1
J gene: TRBJ2-2
clone size: NA
D gene: NA

CDR3 DNA: TGTGCCAGTAGTAGGGGACAACCTTATAGCAATCAGCCCCAGCATTTT
CDR3 protein: CASSRGQPYSNQPQHF
V gene: TRBV19
J gene: TRBJ1-5
clone size: NA
D gene: NA

CDR3 DNA: TGTGCCAGCAGCTTACACGCATCCGCGGGGCAGTACTTC
CDR3 protein: CASSLHASAGQYF
V gene: TRBV11-2
J gene: TRBJ2-7
clone size: NA
D gene: NA

CDR3 DNA: TGTGCCAGCAGCTTAGGACTGAGACAGCGCTCCTACGAGCAGTACTTC
CDR3 protein: CASSLGLRQRSYEQYF
V gene: TRBV7-2
J gene: TRBJ2-7
clone size: once
D gene: NA